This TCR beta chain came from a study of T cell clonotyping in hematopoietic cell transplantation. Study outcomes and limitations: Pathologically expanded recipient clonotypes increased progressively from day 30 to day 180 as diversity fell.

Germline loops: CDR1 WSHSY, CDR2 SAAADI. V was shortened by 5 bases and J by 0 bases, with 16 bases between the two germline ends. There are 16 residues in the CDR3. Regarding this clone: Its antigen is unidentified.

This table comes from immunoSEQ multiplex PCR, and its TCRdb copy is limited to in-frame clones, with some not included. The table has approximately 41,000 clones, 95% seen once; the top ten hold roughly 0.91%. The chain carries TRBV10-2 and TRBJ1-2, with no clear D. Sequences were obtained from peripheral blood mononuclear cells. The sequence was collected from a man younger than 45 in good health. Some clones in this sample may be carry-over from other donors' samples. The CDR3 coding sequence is TGCGCCAGCAGTCCCTCCCCCACGGCAGCTAACTATGGCTACACCTTC. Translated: CASSPSPTAANYGYTF.